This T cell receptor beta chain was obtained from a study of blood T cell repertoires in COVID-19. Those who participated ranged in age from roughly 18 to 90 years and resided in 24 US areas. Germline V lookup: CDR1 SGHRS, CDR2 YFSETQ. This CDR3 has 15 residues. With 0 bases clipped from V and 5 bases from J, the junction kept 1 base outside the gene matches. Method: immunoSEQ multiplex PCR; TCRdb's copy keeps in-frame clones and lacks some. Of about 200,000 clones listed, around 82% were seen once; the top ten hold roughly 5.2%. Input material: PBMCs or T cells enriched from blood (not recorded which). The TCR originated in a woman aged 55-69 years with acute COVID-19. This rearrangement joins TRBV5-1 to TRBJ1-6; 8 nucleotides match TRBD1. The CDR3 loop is CASSLADRDNSPLHF. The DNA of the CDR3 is TGCGCCAGCAGCTTGGCGGACAGGGATAATTCACCCCTCCACTTT. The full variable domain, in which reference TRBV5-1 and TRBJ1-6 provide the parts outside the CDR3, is KAGVTQTPRYLIKTRGQQVTLSCSPISGHRSVSWYQQTPGQGLQFLFEYFSETQRNKGNFPGRFSGRQFSNSRSEMNVSTLELGDSALYLCASSLADRDNSPLHFGNGTRLTVT.